This passage covers 23 T cell receptor beta chains from one sample sequenced in a study of sequential checkpoint blockade in melanoma. Treatment meaning: randomized to nivolumab then ipilimumab (arm A) or the reverse (arm B). The assay was immunoSEQ multiplex PCR, and TCRdb's table has in-frame clones only and misses some. The repertoire holds about 32,000 clones, with less than 85% as singletons. The sample in question was CD8+ T cells sorted from blood (inferred from file names), obtained from a patient given nivolumab and ipilimumab in sequence. The receptors originated from a human donor with melanoma.

This chain joins TRBV27 and TRBJ1-3, with a weak D call TRBD1 (6 bases). Germline CDR1 reads MNHEY; CDR2 reads SMNVEV (reference sequence). Trimming removed 5 bases at V and 3 bases at J, with 17 bases between. The CDR3 is made up of 16 amino acids. The CDR3 is CASSRLSGAYGNTIYF. The CDR3 DNA reads TGTGCCAGCAGTAGATTATCAGGGGCCTATGGAAACACCATATATTTT.

V is TRBV4-2 and J is TRBJ1-2, with D possibly TRBD1 on 5 matching bases. CDR3 length: 13 amino acids. Germline V gene sequence: CDR1 LGHNA, CDR2 YNFKEQ. V was pared by 1 base and J by 6 bases, with 9 bases between. The CDR3 here is CASSQVGEDGYTF. The CDR3, as DNA: TGTGCCAGCAGCCAAGTAGGGGAAGATGGCTACACCTTC.

CDR3 sequence (DNA): TGTGCCAGCAGAAGTAGCGGGGGTTACAATGAGCAGTTCTTC. Encoded protein: CASRSSGGYNEQFF. The chain has TRBV5-5 and TRBJ2-1; TRBD2 agrees at 9 bases. The ends lost 5 bases at V and 4 bases at J; junction bases unmatched: 4. This CDR3 comprises 14 residues. Per germline, CDR1 SGHKS and CDR2 YYEKEE (reference sequence).

The chain couples TRBV6-5 to TRBJ2-7; 9 nucleotides match TRBD2. J was trimmed by 4 bases and V by 2 bases; bases with no gene match: 0. CDR1 MNHEY and CDR2 SVGAGI come from the germline V gene. The CDR3 has 13 amino acids. DNA for the CDR3: TGTGCCAGCAGTTACCTAGCGGGGTACGAGCAGTACTTC. Translating it yields CASSYLAGYEQYF.

V and J are TRBV30 and TRBJ1-1, with 7 bases fitting TRBD1. Germline CDR1 is GTSNPN and CDR2 is SVGIG (reference sequence). Losses at the gene ends were 3 bases for V and 8 bases for J; bases not matched to a gene: 3. This CDR3 spans 11 amino acids. The CDR3 sequence is CAWRSDREAFF. CDR3 DNA: TGTGCCTGGAGGTCGGACAGGGAAGCTTTCTTT.

This chain joins TRBV28 and TRBJ1-1, with 7 bases lining up with TRBD1. CDR3 length: 15 amino acids. Germline values: CDR1 MDHEN, CDR2 SYDVKM. V gave up 3 bases and J gave up 1 base; unmatched junction bases: 5. CDR3 sequence reads: CASSFPRQGNTEAFF. The CDR3 region has the DNA TGTGCCAGCAGTTTTCCCCGACAGGGGAACACTGAAGCTTTCTTT.

V and J are TRBV18 and TRBJ1-1, with D possibly TRBD1 on 6 matching bases. This CDR3 contains 15 residues. Deletions cut 3 bases from V and 3 bases from J, with 14 bases between. Germline CDR1 reads KGHSH; CDR2 reads LQKENI. The CDR3 protein is CASSPAGRGDTEAFF. The CDR3 coding sequence is TGTGCCAGCTCACCCGCCGGGAGGGGGGACACTGAAGCTTTCTTT.

The J gene is TRBJ1-5, the V gene TRBV18, with a possible D match to TRBD1 (5 bases). CDR3 length: 16 residues. Trimming took 3 bases from V and 11 from J, leaving 23 bases between them. Germline V gene lookup returns CDR1 KGHSH and CDR2 LQKENI. Here the CDR3 reads CASSPAPGKGEWAQHF. The CDR3 DNA reads as TGTGCCAGCTCACCTGCTCCGGGCAAAGGGGAATGGGCCCAGCATTTT.

This chain uses TRBV27 with TRBJ1-5; 10 positions match TRBD1. Trimming took 5 bases from V and 7 from J; bases not matched to a gene: 5. This CDR3 has 14 residues. CDR1 and CDR2 (germline): MNHEY, SMNVEV (reference sequence). CDR3 DNA sequence: TGTGCCAGCAGTATAGACAGGGGGCGGCAGCCCCAGCATTTT. It specifies CASSIDRGRQPQHF.

The chain links TRBV27 to TRBJ2-7; D perhaps matches TRBD2 (6 bases). Between the trimmed V and J ends, which lost 5 bases and 6 bases, there was a span of 17 bases. This CDR3 comprises 14 residues. Germline lookup yields CDR1 MNHEY and CDR2 SMNVEV (reference sequence). The CDR3: CASSLGGPSAEQYF. The CDR3 DNA sequence: TGTGCCAGCAGTCTCGGAGGGCCTAGTGCCGAGCAGTACTTC.

The V and J genes are TRBV4-3 and TRBJ2-1; D gene unclear. V dropped 0 bases and J dropped 12 bases, with 15 bases sitting between them. This CDR3 region has 14 residues. CDR1 is LGHNA and CDR2 is YSLEER in the germline V gene. CDR3 region: CASSQDPLISSQFF. CDR3 bases: TGCGCCAGCAGCCAAGATCCACTAATCTCATCGCAGTTCTTC.

The chain links TRBV15 to TRBJ2-2; a possible D gene is TRBD2 (5 bases). The V end was cut by 0 bases, the J end by 1 base, with 12 bases between. The germline V gene encodes CDR1 LNHNV and CDR2 YYDKDF (reference sequence). The CDR3 is 17 residues long. The DNA for the CDR3 is TGTGCCACCAGCAGAGATTGGCTAAGCGGGAACACCGGGGAGCTGTTTTTT. The encoded protein is CATSRDWLSGNTGELFF. Together with reference TRBV15 and TRBJ2-2, the CDR3 gives the full variable domain: DAMVIQNPRYQVTQFGKPVTLSCSQTLNHNVMYWYQQKSSQAPKLLFHYYDKDFNNEADTPDNFQSRRPNTSFCFLDIRSPGLGDTAMYLCATSRDWLSGNTGELFFGEGSRLTVL.

This chain connects TRBV9 to TRBJ2-1, with TRBD2 as a possible D gene (6 bases). V gave up 0 bases and J gave up 12 bases, with 10 bases separating them. The CDR3 consists of 12 residues. Germline V gives CDR1 SGDLS, CDR2 YYNGEE. The CDR3: CASSVVGRGQFF. The CDR3 DNA is TGTGCCAGCAGCGTAGTAGGGCGGGGGCAGTTCTTC.

The chain is built from TRBV13 and TRBJ2-7, with 10 positions matching TRBD2. Trimming at V came to 5 bases and at J to 6 bases, leaving 7 bases not matched to a gene. The germline CDR1 and CDR2 sequences are PRHDT and FYEKMQ (reference sequence). The CDR3 is made up of 14 amino acids. CDR3 sequence (DNA): TGTGCCAGCAGCCTACTAGCGGGATCTGGCGAGCAGTACTTC. Protein sequence: CASSLLAGSGEQYF.

Only a few counts were recorded for this clone. The chain joins TRBV18 to TRBJ2-7; 7 bases line up with TRBD1. V lost 6 bases to trimming and J lost 0 bases; unmatched junction nucleotides: 8. CDR1 is KGHSH and CDR2 is LQKENI in the germline V gene. The CDR3 loop spans 15 amino acids. The CDR3 DNA is TGTGCCAGCTCGCCCACAGGGGTAAACTCCTACGAGCAGTACTTC. Its protein product is CASSPTGVNSYEQYF.

The genes are TRBV7-2 and TRBJ2-5; 11 bases are a match to TRBD1. V was clipped by 3 bases and J by 4 bases; unmatched bases: 4. There are 15 residues in the CDR3. Germline CDR1 SGHTA, CDR2 FQGNSA. CDR3 loop: CASSFGQGAAETQYF. As DNA, the CDR3 is TGTGCCAGCAGCTTCGGACAGGGGGCGGCAGAGACCCAGTACTTC.

This clone appeared a single time. The chain combines TRBV5-6 with TRBJ2-7, with D perhaps TRBD1 (5 bases). V dropped 2 bases and J dropped 2 bases, with 23 bases sitting between them. The length of the CDR3 is 18 residues. Germline lookup yields CDR1 SGHDT and CDR2 YYEEEE. The CDR3 coding sequence is TGTGCCAGCAGCTTTATTACGGGTAGAGACAGCTCCCCCTACGAGCAGTACTTC. This codes for CASSFITGRDSSPYEQYF.

This sequence joins TRBV6-5 and TRBJ2-2, with D possibly matching TRBD2 (5 bases). Trimming took off 0 bases at V and 6 bases at J, with 8 bases between the two ends. Germline V gene data show CDR1 as MNHEY and CDR2 as SVGAGI. The CDR3 sequence is 14 residues long. In DNA, the CDR3 is TGTGCCAGCAGTTACTCTGAGGAGGCCGGGGAGCTGTTTTTT. Translating gives CASSYSEEAGELFF.

The chain links TRBV6-6 to TRBJ1-1; no clear D. CDR1 is MNHNY and CDR2 is SVGAGI in the germline V gene (reference sequence). This CDR3 comprises 16 residues. Trimming left V 2 bases short and J 1 base short, with 14 bases between. In DNA, the CDR3 is TGTGCCAGCAGTTACCAGGTGGGCAGACGGAACACTGAAGCTTTCTTT. The encoded protein is CASSYQVGRRNTEAFF.

The genes are TRBV11-3 and TRBJ2-7, with D perhaps matching TRBD1 (5 bases). Germline CDR1 reads SGHNT; CDR2 reads YENEEA. This CDR3 spans 16 amino acids. Trimming removed 0 bases at V and 1 base at J, with 13 bases between. The CDR3 reads CASSLDLDQGSYEQYF. The CDR3 coding sequence is TGTGCCAGCAGCTTAGATTTAGATCAGGGATCCTACGAGCAGTACTTC.

This chain connects TRBV30 to TRBJ2-1, with TRBD2 matching over 9 bases. The CDR3 sequence is 16 residues long. The junction had 13 bases not matched to a gene; V was cut back by 3 bases and J by 7 bases. The germline V gene encodes CDR1 GTSNPN and CDR2 SVGIG (reference sequence). The CDR3 sequence: CAWRVRRGGYRNEQFF. The CDR3 bases are TGTGCCTGGAGGGTCAGGCGGGGGGGCTATAGGAATGAGCAGTTCTTC.

The chain couples TRBV10-3 to TRBJ1-2; no firm D call. The CDR3 spans 12 residues. The germline CDR1 and CDR2 sequences are ENHRY and SYGVKD. Trimming shortened V by 8 bases and J by 8 bases, and 15 bases separated the two germline ends. The DNA for the CDR3 is TGTGCCATCCCTTGGGAGGGCAGAGGCTACACCTTC. Translating it yields CAIPWEGRGYTF.

The chain couples TRBV6-5 to TRBJ1-1; the D gene is possibly TRBD1 (5 bases). The germline CDR1 and CDR2 sequences are MNHEY and SVGAGI. The CDR3 is made up of 14 amino acids. V lost 2 bases, J lost 4 bases, and 11 bases lay in between. The CDR3 DNA reads as TGTGCCAGCAGTTACATGGACCAGGGCACTGAAGCTTTCTTT. Translation gives CASSYMDQGTEAFF.